This T cell receptor beta chain originates from a study of blood T cell repertoires in COVID-19. In the study overall: COVID-19 samples, acute and convalescent, were from the United States, Italy and Spain. PBMCs, B-cell-depleted T cells, or T cells were the source of the cDNA or gDNA that made up the material.

V was shortened by 5 bases and J by 7 bases, with 20 bases between the two germline ends. CDR3 length: 16 amino acids. Germline assignment: CDR1 SGHTA and CDR2 FQGNSA. In the original workflow: The authors estimated nucleated cell counts from reference gene primer amplification. Libraries were prepared by immunoSEQ multiplex PCR; TCRdb keeps only in-frame clonotypes and omits some of them. V and J calls and clone size are given by that table; D and trimming were obtained from the DNA. The sample lists fewer than 300,000 clones, over 65% occurring once. V is TRBV7-2 and J is TRBJ1-4; the D is unclear. The clonotype was recovered from a woman in her 70s with active or convalescent COVID-19. Sequenced sample: peripheral blood. CDR3 residues: CASSHTSGNIGEKLFF. The CDR3 coding sequence is TGTGCCAGCAGCCATACTTCCGGGAATATCGGTGAAAAACTGTTTTTT.